Listed below are T cell receptor beta chains from one sample, sequenced in a study of blood T cell repertoires in COVID-19. Profiling relied on immunoSEQ multiplex PCR, and the TCRdb table lists in-frame clones only, not all of them. The table includes tens of thousands of clones, over 80% detected once. Sequencing input: peripheral blood. The source is a human donor in a cohort sampled during active COVID-19. The CDR3 runs from the conserved cysteine through the conserved F or W. The order of the fields is V gene, D gene, clone size, J gene, CDR3 protein, CDR3 DNA. The D gene is left open where the match is weak. Clone sizes are given selectively: once, few, many, or a class where the clone is expanded.

TRBV6-5	TRBD2	few	TRBJ2-7	CATTPGGSYEQYF	TGTGCCACCACCCCGGGGGGGTCCTACGAGCAGTACTTC
TRBV3-1/TRBV3-2	.	.	TRBJ2-3	CATGGPRTDTQYF	TGTGCCACCGGGGGGCCGCGCACAGATACGCAGTATTTT
TRBV7-2	.	.	TRBJ1-2	CASSSMPGKGGGYTF	TGTGCCAGCAGCTCGATGCCCGGGAAGGGTGGTGGCTACACCTTC
TRBV12-5	TRBD2	.	TRBJ2-5	CASGSQGRGTSGGETQYF	TGTGCTAGTGGTAGTCAGGGACGGGGGACTAGCGGGGGAGAGACCCAGTACTTC
TRBV4-2	TRBD2	.	TRBJ2-3	CASSQPGLAGGIDTQYF	TGTGCCAGCAGCCAACCCGGGCTAGCGGGGGGGATAGATACGCAGTATTTT
TRBV4-3	.	.	TRBJ1-4	CASSSPSSRGLGEKLFF	TGCGCCAGCAGCTCACCTTCAAGCCGGGGGTTGGGAGAAAAACTGTTTTTT
TRBV7-9	.	.	TRBJ1-6	CASSLDGSYSPLHF	TGTGCCAGCAGCTTAGACGGGAGTTATTCACCCCTCCACTTT
TRBV4-3	TRBD1	few	TRBJ1-4	CASSQETGRKLFF	TGCGCCAGCAGCCAAGAGACAGGGAGGAAACTGTTTTTT
TRBV9	TRBD2	.	TRBJ2-7	CASSRGGSYEQYF	TGTGCCAGCTCTCGGGGGGGGTCCTACGAGCAGTACTTC
TRBV5-4	.	once	TRBJ2-2	CASTRPGVDTGELFF	TGTGCCAGCACCAGGCCAGGGGTGGACACCGGGGAGCTGTTTTTT
TRBV7-6	TRBD2	.	TRBJ2-1	CASSLGTSRIRADEQFF	TGTGCCAGCAGCTTAGGGACTAGTCGGATTCGCGCGGATGAGCAGTTCTTC
TRBV4-1	TRBD1	once	TRBJ1-1	CASSHSQGADTEAFF	TGCGCCAGCAGCCACTCACAGGGGGCGGACACTGAAGCTTTCTTT
TRBV5-1	.	.	TRBJ1-1	CASSLAALEAEMNTEAFF	TGCGCCAGCAGTTTGGCGGCGCTTGAGGCCGAGATGAACACTGAAGCTTTCTTT
TRBV4-1	TRBD2	.	TRBJ2-2	CASSQGVGLAGEGGELFF	TGCGCCAGCAGCCAAGGGGTCGGACTAGCGGGGGAGGGCGGGGAGCTGTTTTTT
TRBV18	.	.	TRBJ1-2	CASSTRTVGDGYTF	TGTGCCAGCTCAACGAGGACAGTAGGAGATGGCTACACCTTC
TRBV10-2	TRBD1	.	TRBJ1-4	CASSGGQGSNEKLFF	TGCGCCAGCAGTGGGGGACAGGGCTCAAATGAAAAACTGTTTTTT
TRBV5-1	.	.	TRBJ2-7	CASSPGGTESSYEQYF	TGCGCCAGCAGCCCGGGCGGGACAGAGAGCTCCTACGAGCAGTACTTC
TRBV7-2	.	.	TRBJ1-5	CASSSTANQPQHF	TGTGCCAGCAGCTCGACAGCTAATCAGCCCCAGCATTTT
TRBV2	TRBD1	.	TRBJ1-2	CASSRQGSNYGYTF	TGTGCCAGCAGCCGACAGGGGTCTAACTATGGCTACACCTTC
TRBV5-4	.	.	TRBJ1-1	CASSWRGGTPEAFF	TGTGCCAGCAGCTGGAGGGGGGGGACACCTGAAGCTTTCTTT
TRBV5-1	.	.	TRBJ1-1	CASSQDSPPGTEAFF	TGCGCCAGCAGCCAAGACAGTCCCCCGGGCACTGAAGCTTTCTTT
TRBV9	TRBD1	.	TRBJ2-3	CASSVEAGGMGTQYF	TGTGCCAGCAGCGTAGAGGCAGGGGGCATGGGTACGCAGTATTTT
TRBV25-1	.	.	TRBJ1-4	CASSRETGVGEKLFF	TGTGCCAGCAGTAGAGAGACCGGAGTAGGTGAAAAACTGTTTTTT
TRBV7-2	TRBD1	.	TRBJ2-7	CASSFVTGLRDEQYF	TGTGCCAGCAGCTTCGTGACAGGGCTACGGGACGAGCAGTACTTC
TRBV3-1/TRBV3-2	.	.	TRBJ1-3	CASSHPTGTGNTIYF	TGTGCCAGCAGCCATCCGACAGGAACTGGAAACACCATATATTTT
TRBV7-2	TRBD2	.	TRBJ2-5	CASSLVNGGVETQYF	TGTGCCAGCAGCTTAGTTAACGGGGGGGTGGAGACCCAGTACTTC
TRBV18	.	.	TRBJ2-5	CASSPIRGETQYF	TGTGCCAGCTCACCAATACGGGGAGAGACCCAGTACTTC
TRBV7-8	.	once	TRBJ1-5	CAAEEDGNQPQHF	TGTGCGGCCGAGGAGGACGGCAATCAGCCCCAGCATTTT
TRBV28	.	.	TRBJ1-3	CASRFRNSGNTIYF	TGTGCCAGCAGGTTCCGTAACTCTGGAAACACCATATATTTT
TRBV5-4	TRBD1	.	TRBJ1-3	CASSYRDRVETIYF	TGTGCCAGCAGCTACCGGGACAGGGTAGAGACCATATATTTT
TRBV12-3/TRBV12-4	.	.	TRBJ1-1	CASSLNQGTEAFF	TGTGCCAGCAGTTTAAATCAGGGCACTGAAGCTTTCTTT
TRBV3-1/TRBV3-2	.	.	TRBJ1-2	CASSQGGPPNYGYTF	TGTGCCAGCAGCCAGGGGGGGCCCCCTAACTATGGCTACACCTTC
TRBV11-2	.	few	TRBJ2-2	CASTHIYRAGPGELFF	TGTGCCAGCACCCACATCTACAGGGCTGGCCCCGGGGAGCTGTTTTTT
TRBV18	.	.	TRBJ2-7	CASSRGTTLFGEQYF	TGTGCCAGCTCTCGGGGAACAACACTTTTCGGCGAGCAGTACTTC
TRBV18	TRBD2	.	TRBJ2-1	CASSAASGGVHEQFF	TGTGCCAGCTCCGCGGCCAGCGGGGGGGTCCATGAGCAGTTCTTC
TRBV2	TRBD1	.	TRBJ1-2	CASSDGRQGVYGYTF	TGTGCCAGCAGTGATGGGAGACAGGGGGTCTATGGCTACACCTTC
TRBV5-6	TRBD1	.	TRBJ2-6	CASSTPDRANSGANVLTF	TGTGCCAGCAGCACCCCGGACAGGGCCAACTCTGGGGCCAACGTCCTGACTTTC
TRBV7-2	.	.	TRBJ2-3	CASSLGQSTDTQYF	TGTGCCAGCAGCTTAGGGCAGAGCACAGATACGCAGTATTTT
TRBV2	TRBD1	.	TRBJ2-4	CASSEDRGSIGNIQYF	TGTGCCAGCAGTGAGGACAGGGGGTCGATTGGGAACATTCAGTACTTC
TRBV6-1	.	.	TRBJ1-3	CASSEKHSGNTIYF	TGTGCCAGCAGTGAAAAACACTCTGGAAACACCATATATTTT
TRBV11-2	TRBD1	.	TRBJ1-6	CASSSGQGNSPLHF	TGTGCCAGCAGCTCTGGACAGGGAAATTCACCCCTCCACTTT
TRBV7-2	.	.	TRBJ2-1	CASSLNTYNEQFF	TGTGCCAGCAGCCTTAATACCTACAATGAGCAGTTCTTC
TRBV27	.	.	TRBJ1-4	CASSLTANNEKLFF	TGTGCCAGCAGTTTAACAGCCAATAATGAAAAACTGTTTTTT
TRBV4-3	.	.	TRBJ2-1	CASSQGAAVKSNEQFF	TGCGCCAGCAGCCAGGGAGCGGCCGTGAAGTCAAATGAGCAGTTCTTC
TRBV5-1	TRBD1	.	TRBJ1-1	CASSLGGTGAMGTEAFF	TGCGCCAGCAGCTTGGGGGGGACAGGGGCCATGGGCACTGAAGCTTTCTTT
TRBV5-6	TRBD1	.	TRBJ2-7	CASSRPGQGLYEQYF	TGTGCCAGCAGCCGACCGGGACAGGGCTTATACGAGCAGTACTTC
TRBV29-1	.	once	TRBJ1-2	CSVEDRQVYGYTF	TGCAGCGTTGAAGATCGCCAGGTCTATGGCTACACCTTC
TRBV3-1/TRBV3-2	TRBD1	few	TRBJ2-7	CASSQGSGGHEQYF	TGTGCCAGCAGCCAAGGGTCAGGGGGACACGAGCAGTACTTC
TRBV5-4	TRBD1	.	TRBJ2-6	CASSRQGAGANVLTF	TGTGCCAGCAGCAGGCAGGGGGCTGGGGCCAACGTCCTGACTTTC
TRBV6-2/TRBV6-3	.	.	TRBJ1-1	CASSYIQGRTFF	TGTGCCAGCAGTTACATCCAGGGGAGAACTTTCTTT
TRBV5-6	.	.	TRBJ1-5	CASSLGAARNQPQHF	TGTGCCAGCAGCTTGGGAGCGGCTCGCAATCAGCCCCAGCATTTT
TRBV20-1	.	.	TRBJ1-5	CSASSEYQSAPQHF	TGCAGTGCTAGTTCGGAGTACCAATCAGCCCCCCAGCATTTT
TRBV4-3	TRBD1	.	TRBJ1-1	CASSQSLGWDRVMNTEAFF	TGCGCCAGCAGCCAATCCCTAGGTTGGGACAGAGTTATGAACACTGAAGCTTTCTTT
TRBV18	.	.	TRBJ1-6	CASSPQGPANNSPLHF	TGTGCCAGCTCACCTCAGGGGCCAGCCAATAATTCACCCCTCCACTTT
TRBV11-3	TRBD2	.	TRBJ2-2	CASSPGRTTGELFF	TGTGCCAGCAGCCCCGGGAGGACAACCGGGGAGCTGTTTTTT
TRBV28	TRBD1	.	TRBJ2-3	CASSLDGQDRTDTQYF	TGTGCCAGCAGTTTAGATGGACAGGACCGCACAGATACGCAGTATTTT
TRBV3-1/TRBV3-2	.	few	TRBJ1-2	CASSGRGHLNYGYTF	TGTGCCAGCAGTGGCAGGGGACACCTAAACTATGGCTACACCTTC
TRBV4-1	TRBD2	.	TRBJ2-5	CASSQDLGRGGQETQYF	TGCGCCAGCAGCCAAGATCTAGGGCGGGGGGGCCAAGAGACCCAGTACTTC
TRBV6-6	.	.	TRBJ1-1	CASRSYSGEAFF	TGTGCCAGCAGGTCATATTCGGGGGAAGCTTTCTTT